Listed here are 27 T cell receptor beta chains from one sample, sequenced in a study of radiotherapy plus CTLA-4 blockade in lung cancer. The method was immunoSEQ multiplex PCR; TCRdb's version includes in-frame clones alone and lacks a portion of them. Of 71,000 or so clones in the sample, 70% to 90% were seen once. Sequenced here: peripheral blood, sampled from a patient treated with radiotherapy plus ipilimumab. These receptors all stem from a human donor with non-small cell lung cancer who had stable disease on radiotherapy plus ipilimumab.

The chain employs TRBV7-2 and TRBJ2-4, with 12 bases that match TRBD2. This CDR3 is built from 15 residues. The V gene's germline CDR1 is SGHTA and CDR2 FQGNSA. The V gene end was trimmed by 6 bases and the J gene end by 6 bases; junction bases not matched to a gene: 6. The DNA for the CDR3 is TGTGCCAGCAGAACTAGCGGGGGGACTGGAAACATTCAGTACTTC. Its protein is CASRTSGGTGNIQYF.

The chain is built from TRBV30 and TRBJ2-6; D is unresolved. The CDR3 runs 16 residues. Between the trimmed V and J ends, which lost 2 bases and 1 base, there was a span of 12 bases. Per germline, CDR1 GTSNPN and CDR2 SVGIG (reference sequence). This CDR3 reads CAWSSPGPSGANVLTF. DNA of the CDR3: TGTGCCTGGAGTTCCCCGGGCCCTTCTGGGGCCAACGTCCTGACTTTC.

There are a few counts of this clone. CDR3 sequence (DNA): TGTGCCAGCAGCCGCGGACAGCTCAGTCTGAACACTGAAGCTTTCTTT. Protein product: CASSRGQLSLNTEAFF. The chain has TRBV7-3 and TRBJ1-1; weak D call: TRBD1 (6 bases). The V end lost 5 bases, the J end lost 0 bases, and 16 bases lay between the germline ends. Germline V gene data show CDR1 as SGHTA and CDR2 as FQGTGA. The CDR3 is 16 residues long. The full variable domain, its missing parts supplied by reference TRBV7-3 and TRBJ1-1, is GAGVSQTPSNKVTEKGKYVELRCDPISGHTALYWYRQSLGQGPEFLIYFQGTGAADDSGLPNDRFFAVRPEGSVSTLKIQRTERGDSAVYLCASSRGQLSLNTEAFFGQGTRLTVV.

This clone has a single count. V usage is TRBV6-5 and J usage is TRBJ2-2; TRBD1 matches 7 bases. The CDR3 is made up of 15 amino acids. The ends lost 5 bases at V and 4 bases at J; junction bases unmatched: 7. Germline V gives CDR1 MNHEY, CDR2 SVGAGI. The DNA for the CDR3 is TGTGCCAGCAGTCTCGGGGACAGTTTCACCGGGGAGCTGTTTTTT. Protein sequence: CASSLGDSFTGELFF.

The chain is built from TRBV19 and TRBJ2-5; unclear D gene. Germline V gives CDR1 LNHDA, CDR2 SQIVND (reference sequence). This CDR3 contains 16 residues. V was trimmed by 3 bases and J by 2 bases, leaving 16 bases between them. This chain's CDR3 is CASSIDRDSRQETQYF. CDR3 coding DNA: TGTGCCAGTAGTATCGATAGGGATAGTCGGCAAGAGACCCAGTACTTC.

The chain recombines TRBV27 with TRBJ2-7; 9 positions match TRBD1. This CDR3 spans 15 amino acids. Trimming took 5 bases from V and 4 from J; bases not matched to a gene: 9. Germline V gene lookup returns CDR1 MNHEY and CDR2 SMNVEV (reference sequence). The CDR3 nucleotides are TGTGCCAGCAGTCCCGACAGGGGGGTGTCGTACGAGCAGTACTTC. Translating gives CASSPDRGVSYEQYF.

The chain combines TRBV18 with TRBJ2-4, with D tentatively TRBD2 (5 bases). The CDR3 is 14 residues long. Trimming cost V 0 bases and J 6 bases, with 9 bases left between them. CDR1 and CDR2 from the germline V gene are KGHSH and LQKENI. Here the CDR3 reads CASSPPQAGNIQYF. In nucleotides, the CDR3 is TGTGCCAGCTCACCACCCCAGGCGGGAAACATTCAGTACTTC.

This clone was found a few times. The V gene is TRBV7-6, the J gene TRBJ2-5, with D unclear. V shed 1 base and J shed 2 bases, with 5 bases lying between them. The germline V gene encodes CDR1 SGHVS and CDR2 FNYEAQ. This CDR3 is 13 amino acids long. The CDR3 region is CASSLVVQETQYF. DNA for the CDR3: TGTGCCAGCAGCTTAGTGGTTCAAGAGACCCAGTACTTC.

The genes are TRBV10-1 and TRBJ1-6; 7 bases are a match to TRBD1. Per the germline V gene, CDR1 is WNHNN and CDR2 is SYGVQD (reference sequence). With 0 bases clipped from V and 6 bases from J, the junction kept 2 bases outside the gene matches. The CDR3 consists of 15 residues. The DNA for the CDR3 is TGCGCCAGCAGTGAGTCCAACAGGGGTAATTCACCCCTCCACTTT. Its translation: CASSESNRGNSPLHF.

V is TRBV18 and J is TRBJ2-1; D call uncertain. The V gene's germline CDR1 is KGHSH and CDR2 LQKENI. This CDR3 is 13 amino acids long. The V end lost 5 bases, the J end lost 0 bases, and 5 bases lay between the germline ends. The CDR3 is CASSKSSYNEQFF. The CDR3 nucleotides read TGTGCCAGCTCAAAGAGCTCCTACAATGAGCAGTTCTTC.

The chain carries TRBV27 and TRBJ1-5; TRBD1 aligns across 7 bases. V was clipped by 7 bases and J by 4 bases; unmatched bases: 13. From germline, CDR1 is MNHEY and CDR2 SMNVEV (reference sequence). CDR3 length equals 16 residues. CDR3 DNA: TGTGCCAGCACTATCTCAGGGGGTTCTGGTAATCAGCCCCAGCATTTT. Translating gives CASTISGGSGNQPQHF.

This chain links TRBV7-9 with TRBJ2-3; D gene unclear. V was cut by 2 bases and J by 3 bases, with 6 bases left in between. CDR1 and CDR2 (germline): SEHNR, FQNEAQ (reference sequence). The CDR3 has 13 amino acids. The DNA for the CDR3 is TGTGCCAGCAGCTTAAAAGTTACAGATACGCAGTATTTT. Its translation is CASSLKVTDTQYF.

The rearrangement links TRBV29-1 to TRBJ2-3; 9 nucleotides match TRBD2. From germline, CDR1 is SQVTM and CDR2 ANQGSEA. V lost 6 bases, J lost 0 bases, and 10 bases stayed unmatched. The CDR3 contains 16 residues. The DNA for the CDR3 is TGCAGCGTCCATTCTCGACTAGCGGCTAGCACAGATACGCAGTATTTT. It is translated as CSVHSRLAASTDTQYF.

The genes are TRBV20-1 and TRBJ2-3, with D unclear. The CDR3 is made up of 11 amino acids. Germline assignment: CDR1 DFQATT and CDR2 SNEGSKA (reference sequence). The CDR3 sequence is CRPLRQDAQYF. The CDR3 bases are TGCAGGCCATTGAGGCAGGATGCGCAGTATTTT.

This clone has only a few counts. The V call is TRBV5-6, the J call TRBJ2-3; D is unclear. Trimming removed 2 bases from V and 6 bases from J, with 4 bases in between. The CDR3 runs 11 residues. From germline, CDR1 is SGHDT and CDR2 YYEEEE. This CDR3 reads CASSFWDTQYF. The CDR3 DNA reads as TGTGCCAGCAGCTTTTGGGATACGCAGTATTTT.

The rearrangement links TRBV19 to TRBJ1-1; the D is unclear. This CDR3 contains 13 residues. Per germline, CDR1 LNHDA and CDR2 SQIVND (reference sequence). V was trimmed by 6 bases and J by 0 bases, leaving 8 bases between them. The CDR3 loop is CASSENMNTEAFF. As DNA, the CDR3 is TGTGCCAGTAGCGAGAATATGAACACTGAAGCTTTCTTT.

CDR3 coding DNA: TGTGCCACCAGTCGGACGGAGAGCTCCTATAATTCACCCCTCCACTTT. It yields the protein CATSRTESSYNSPLHF. This rearrangement joins TRBV15 to TRBJ1-6, with D uncertain. This CDR3 has 16 residues. Germline lookup yields CDR1 LNHNV and CDR2 YYDKDF (reference sequence). V was shortened by 6 bases and J by 0 bases, with 12 bases between the two germline ends. Looking up the rest from reference TRBV15 and TRBJ1-6 gives the full variable domain: DAMVIQNPRYQVTQFGKPVTLSCSQTLNHNVMYWYQQKSSQAPKLLFHYYDKDFNNEADTPDNFQSRRPNTSFCFLDIRSPGLGDTAMYLCATSRTESSYNSPLHFGNGTRLTVT.

The gene calls are TRBV7-2 and TRBJ2-2; D gene ambiguous. CDR1 SGHTA and CDR2 FQGNSA come from the germline V gene. This CDR3 is built from 14 residues. The V and J ends lost 6 bases and 5 bases respectively, with 13 bases between them. In nucleotides, the CDR3 is TGTGCCAGCAGGCCTAGAACGATTACCGGGGAGCTGTTTTTT. Translating gives CASRPRTITGELFF.

The V call is TRBV10-3, the J call TRBJ1-2; 8 bases are a match to TRBD1. Trimming cost V 4 bases and J 10 bases; bases outside gene matches: 11. Per germline, CDR1 ENHRY and CDR2 SYGVKD. This CDR3 comprises 14 residues. The CDR3 region is CAISATRDQGAYTF. The CDR3 DNA reads TGTGCCATCAGTGCTACGCGAGACCAGGGGGCCTACACCTTC.

This clone showed up just a few times. The chain combines TRBV5-1 with TRBJ2-7, with D uncertain. Trimming took 0 bases from V and 2 from J, leaving 9 bases between them. This CDR3 is built from 14 residues. The germline CDR1 and CDR2 sequences are SGHRS and YFSETQ. The CDR3 nucleotides are TGCGCCAGCAGCTTGGTTGTGGCCCCCTACGAGCAGTACTTC. This codes for CASSLVVAPYEQYF.

This chain uses TRBV28 with TRBJ2-7; perhaps TRBD2 as D (7 bases). V gave up 5 bases and J gave up 2 bases, with 13 bases separating them. Germline CDR1 MDHEN, CDR2 SYDVKM. The CDR3 is made up of 14 amino acids. CDR3 coding DNA: TGTGCCAGCAGTCGGGGGGCCCCGCCCTACGAGCAGTACTTC. Protein: CASSRGAPPYEQYF.

The V gene is TRBV5-1, the J gene TRBJ1-1; 7 bases are a match to TRBD1. The CDR3 has 14 residues. Trimming removed 4 bases from V and 4 bases from J; junction bases left unmatched: 7. Looked up from germline, CDR1 is SGHRS and CDR2 is YFSETQ. This CDR3 reads CASSPGQRGTEAFF. The CDR3 DNA follows: TGCGCCAGCAGCCCGGGACAGAGGGGCACTGAAGCTTTCTTT. Full variable domain (rest looked up from reference TRBV5-1 and TRBJ1-1): KAGVTQTPRYLIKTRGQQVTLSCSPISGHRSVSWYQQTPGQGLQFLFEYFSETQRNKGNFPGRFSGRQFSNSRSEMNVSTLELGDSALYLCASSPGQRGTEAFFGQGTRLTVV.

The chain has TRBV27 and TRBJ2-7; perhaps TRBD1 as D (6 bases). Looked up from germline, CDR1 is MNHEY and CDR2 is SMNVEV (reference sequence). V gave up 9 bases and J gave up 5 bases, with 17 bases separating them. This CDR3 contains 13 residues. This CDR3 reads CARSHRALHEQYF. The CDR3 nucleotides are TGTGCCAGATCACACAGGGCGCTCCACGAGCAGTACTTC.

Note on this clone: A read error may produce the germline difference seen at one junction end. V usage is TRBV7-7 and J usage is TRBJ2-7; D is possibly TRBD2 (6 bases). In germline, CDR1 is SSHAT, CDR2 FNYEAQ (reference sequence). The CDR3 length is 14 residues. The CDR3 bases are TGTACTAGCAGCTTAACGGGAACGGTATCCGAGCAGTCCTTC. It specifies CTSSLTGTVSEQSF.

This rearrangement joins TRBV29-1 to TRBJ2-1; 11 bases align to TRBD2. V lost 4 bases and J lost 3; bases outside the gene matches: 11. Germline CDR1 is SQVTM and CDR2 is ANQGSEA. CDR3 length: 17 residues. DNA of the CDR3: TGCAGCGTTGGCGGACTAGCGGGCGTCAGAGGCTACAATGAGCAGTTCTTC. Translation gives CSVGGLAGVRGYNEQFF.

The J gene is TRBJ2-7, the V gene TRBV27, with D tentatively TRBD2 (7 bases). CDR1 is MNHEY and CDR2 is SMNVEV in the germline V gene (reference sequence). CDR3 length: 15 residues. Between the trimmed V and J ends, which lost 5 bases and 2 bases, there was a span of 16 bases. The CDR3 loop reads CASSPFGGPTYEQYF. In DNA, the CDR3 is TGTGCCAGCAGTCCTTTCGGGGGGCCAACCTACGAGCAGTACTTC.

The V call is TRBV28, the J call TRBJ2-2; maybe TRBD1 (5 bases). Between the trimmed V and J ends, which lost 2 bases and 6 bases, there was a span of 10 bases. The CDR3 runs to 14 residues. Germline V gene sequence: CDR1 MDHEN, CDR2 SYDVKM. CDR3 protein: CASSLRGTAGELFF. The CDR3, as DNA: TGTGCCAGCAGTTTAAGGGGTACCGCCGGGGAGCTGTTTTTT.